This T cell receptor (beta chain) was profiled in a study of long-term antiretroviral therapy in people with HIV. Study background: Some samples came about a decade before the 2015 immediate-ART recommendation, and these were the earliest. Broader study findings: The repertoire was dominated at all time points by clones expanded before ART. Transplant donor controls retained higher diversity, though diversity increased after ART.

The CDR3 consists of 12 residues. V shed 5 bases and J shed 6 bases, with 10 bases lying between them. The germline CDR1 and CDR2 sequences are SGHNT and YENEEA. Version v3.0 of the immunoSEQ assay was performed at survey level. TCRdb's copy holds only in-frame clones and misses some; the assay was immunoSEQ multiplex PCR. The sample contains tens of thousands of clones, less than 90% of which appear only once. With regard to this clone: Its matching antigen is unknown.

The chain recombines TRBV11-3 with TRBJ1-1; possibly TRBD1 for D (5 bases). The sample was unsorted PBMCs, taken 2 years after starting antiretroviral therapy. This receptor was obtained from a man in his fifties or sixties with HIV. CDR3 region: CASSTQGAEAFF. As DNA, the CDR3 is TGTGCCAGCAGCACGCAGGGCGCTGAAGCTTTCTTT.